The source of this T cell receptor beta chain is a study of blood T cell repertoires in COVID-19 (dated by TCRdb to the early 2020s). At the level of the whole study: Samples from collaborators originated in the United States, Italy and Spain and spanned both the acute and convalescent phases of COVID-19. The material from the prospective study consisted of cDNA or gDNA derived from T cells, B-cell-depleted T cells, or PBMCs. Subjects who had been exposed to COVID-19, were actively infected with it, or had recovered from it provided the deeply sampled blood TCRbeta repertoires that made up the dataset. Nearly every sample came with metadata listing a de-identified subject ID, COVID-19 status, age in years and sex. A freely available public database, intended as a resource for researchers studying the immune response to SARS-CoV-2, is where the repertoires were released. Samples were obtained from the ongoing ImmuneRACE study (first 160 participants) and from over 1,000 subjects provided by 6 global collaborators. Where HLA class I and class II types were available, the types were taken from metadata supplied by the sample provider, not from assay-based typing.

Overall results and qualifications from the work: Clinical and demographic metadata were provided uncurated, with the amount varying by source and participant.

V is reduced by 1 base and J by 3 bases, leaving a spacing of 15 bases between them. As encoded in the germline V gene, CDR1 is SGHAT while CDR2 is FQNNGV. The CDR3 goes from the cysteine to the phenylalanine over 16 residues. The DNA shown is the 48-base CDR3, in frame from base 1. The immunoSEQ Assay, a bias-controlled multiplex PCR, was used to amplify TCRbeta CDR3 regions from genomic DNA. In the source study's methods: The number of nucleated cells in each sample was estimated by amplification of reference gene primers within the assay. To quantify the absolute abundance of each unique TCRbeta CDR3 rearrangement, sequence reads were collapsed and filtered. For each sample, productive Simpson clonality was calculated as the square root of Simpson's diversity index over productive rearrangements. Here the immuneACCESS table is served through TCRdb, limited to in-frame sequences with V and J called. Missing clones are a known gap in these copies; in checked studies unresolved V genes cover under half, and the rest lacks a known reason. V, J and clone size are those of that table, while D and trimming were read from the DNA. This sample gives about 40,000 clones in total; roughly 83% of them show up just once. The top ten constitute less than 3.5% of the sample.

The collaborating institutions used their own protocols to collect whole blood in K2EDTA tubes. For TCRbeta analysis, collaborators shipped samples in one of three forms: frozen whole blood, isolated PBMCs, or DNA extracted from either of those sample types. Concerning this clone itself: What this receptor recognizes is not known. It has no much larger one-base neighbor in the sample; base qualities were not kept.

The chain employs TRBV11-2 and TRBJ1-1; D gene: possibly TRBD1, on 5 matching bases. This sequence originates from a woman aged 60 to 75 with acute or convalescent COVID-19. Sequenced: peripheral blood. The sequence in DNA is TGTGCCAGCAGCTTAGGCCTGTGGGGGGTGGACACTGAAGCTTTCTTT. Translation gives CASSLGLWGVDTEAFF.